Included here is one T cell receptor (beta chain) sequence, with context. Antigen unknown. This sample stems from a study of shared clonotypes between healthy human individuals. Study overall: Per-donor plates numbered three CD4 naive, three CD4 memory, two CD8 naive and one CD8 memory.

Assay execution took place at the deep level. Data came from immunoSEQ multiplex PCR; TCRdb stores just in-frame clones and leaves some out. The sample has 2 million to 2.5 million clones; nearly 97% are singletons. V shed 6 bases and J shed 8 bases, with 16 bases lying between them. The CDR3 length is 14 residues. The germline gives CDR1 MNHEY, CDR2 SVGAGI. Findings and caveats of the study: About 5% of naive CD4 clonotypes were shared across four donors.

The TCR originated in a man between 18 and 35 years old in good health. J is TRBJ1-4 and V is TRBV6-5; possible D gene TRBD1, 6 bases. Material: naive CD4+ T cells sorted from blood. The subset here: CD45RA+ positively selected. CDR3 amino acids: CASSPRDTYEKLFF. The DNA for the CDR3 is TGTGCCAGCAGCCCCCGGGACACGTACGAAAAACTGTTTTTT.